This T cell receptor (beta chain) was retrieved from a study of beta chain features in type 1 diabetes. The study reverse transcribed the entire isolated RNA, so it sequenced expressed TCRB transcripts. TCRdb keeps only in-frame clones here, not all; method: immunoSEQ multiplex PCR. This repertoire shows 300,000 or so clones, roughly 8% found once; its top ten account for roughly 0.44%. V lost 2 bases and J lost 10; bases outside the gene matches: 5. The CDR3 extends over 16 amino acids. Germline CDR1 and CDR2: MNHEY and SVGAGI. The chain uses TRBV6-5 and TRBJ2-1; 16 nucleotides agree with TRBD2. Sequencing used central memory CD4+ T cells from blood. The TCR sequence derives from a woman aged 18-30 years in good health. The CDR3 DNA follows: TGTGCCAGCAGTTACGTGGCGGGACTAGCGGGAGGGGAGCAGTTCTTC. This codes for CASSYVAGLAGGEQFF.